This T cell receptor beta chain was obtained from a study of CD8 T cells in ankylosing spondylitis. There are 17 residues in the CDR3. J gave up 9 bases and V 3 bases, and 17 bases lay outside the gene matches. The germline V gene encodes CDR1 SGHTA and CDR2 FQGNSA. Findings and caveats of the study: Characteristic, it appeared, of ankylosing spondylitis blood was a TCR beta motif of 7 or 8 highly homologous variants.

TCRdb redid the calling of the 5' RACE reads with MiXCR, one entry per CDR3 protein. The sample has around 770,000 distinct CDR3 sequences; about 11% are singletons. Turning to this clonotype: Its target is unknown.

The sequenced material came from blood, either unsorted or a sorted T cell fraction (not recorded which). The V and J genes are TRBV7-2 and TRBJ2-5, with 9 bases identical to TRBD2. This TCR was recovered from a male donor with ankylosing spondylitis. The CDR3 DNA is TGTGCCAGCAGCTTGAGGGGGTCTAGCGGGGCCTCCGTGCCCCAGTACTTC. Its translation: CASSLRGSSGASVPQYF.